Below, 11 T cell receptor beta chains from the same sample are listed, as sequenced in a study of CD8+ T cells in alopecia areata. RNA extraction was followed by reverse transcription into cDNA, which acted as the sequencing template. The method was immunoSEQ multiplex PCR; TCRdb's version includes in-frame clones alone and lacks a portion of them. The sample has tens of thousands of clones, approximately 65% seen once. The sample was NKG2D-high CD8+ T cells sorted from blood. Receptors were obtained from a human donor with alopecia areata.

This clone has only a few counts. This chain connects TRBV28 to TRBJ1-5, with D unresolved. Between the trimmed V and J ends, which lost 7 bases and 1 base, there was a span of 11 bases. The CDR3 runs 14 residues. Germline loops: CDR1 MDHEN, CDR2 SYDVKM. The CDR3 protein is CASTLEISNQPQHF. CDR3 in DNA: TGTGCCAGCACGCTAGAGATCAGCAATCAGCCCCAGCATTTT.

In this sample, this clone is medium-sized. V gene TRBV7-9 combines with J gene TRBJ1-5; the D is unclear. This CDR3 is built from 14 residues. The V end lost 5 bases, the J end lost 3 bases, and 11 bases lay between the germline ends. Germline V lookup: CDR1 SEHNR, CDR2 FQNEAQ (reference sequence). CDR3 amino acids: CASSLTDTNQPQHF. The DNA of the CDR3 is TGTGCCAGCAGCCTGACGGATACCAATCAGCCCCAGCATTTT.

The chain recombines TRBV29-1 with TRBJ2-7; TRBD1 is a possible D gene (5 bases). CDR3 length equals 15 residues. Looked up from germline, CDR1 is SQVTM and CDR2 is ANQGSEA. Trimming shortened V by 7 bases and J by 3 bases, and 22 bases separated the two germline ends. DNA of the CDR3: TGCAGCGCCCGACAGACGCCAAGTGAGGACTACGAGCAGTACTTC. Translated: CSARQTPSEDYEQYF.

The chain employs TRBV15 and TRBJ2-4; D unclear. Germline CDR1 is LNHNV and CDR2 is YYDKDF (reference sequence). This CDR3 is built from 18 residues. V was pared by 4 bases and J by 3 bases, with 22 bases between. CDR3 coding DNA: TGTGCCACCAGCACGATCCCGACACCCAACCCGAACAAAAACATTCAGTACTTC. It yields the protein CATSTIPTPNPNKNIQYF.

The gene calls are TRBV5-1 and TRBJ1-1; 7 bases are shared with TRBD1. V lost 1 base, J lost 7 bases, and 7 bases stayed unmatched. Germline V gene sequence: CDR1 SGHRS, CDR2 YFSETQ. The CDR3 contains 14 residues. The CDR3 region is CASSLIGQVDEAFF. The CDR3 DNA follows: TGCGCCAGCAGCTTGATTGGACAGGTGGATGAAGCTTTCTTT.

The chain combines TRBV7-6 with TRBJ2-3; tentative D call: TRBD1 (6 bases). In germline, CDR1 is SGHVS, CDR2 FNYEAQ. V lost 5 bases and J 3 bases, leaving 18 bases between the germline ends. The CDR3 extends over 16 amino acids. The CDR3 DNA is TGTGCCAGCAGCCCGGGCAGGGGTGGAGCGACAGATACGCAGTATTTT. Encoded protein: CASSPGRGGATDTQYF.

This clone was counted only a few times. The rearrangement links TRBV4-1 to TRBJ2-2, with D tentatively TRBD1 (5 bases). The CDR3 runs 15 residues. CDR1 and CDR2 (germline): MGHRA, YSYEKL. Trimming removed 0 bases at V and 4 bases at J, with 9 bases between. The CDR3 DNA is TGCGCCAGCAGCCAAGAGCAGGGAAGCACCGGGGAGCTGTTTTTT. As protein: CASSQEQGSTGELFF.

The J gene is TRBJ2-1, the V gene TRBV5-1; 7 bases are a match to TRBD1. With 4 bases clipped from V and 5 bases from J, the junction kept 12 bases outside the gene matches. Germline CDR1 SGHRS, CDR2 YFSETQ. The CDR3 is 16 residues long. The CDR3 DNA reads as TGCGCCAGCAGCGCAAAACAGGGGCATTCCGACAATGAGCAGTTCTTC. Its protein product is CASSAKQGHSDNEQFF.

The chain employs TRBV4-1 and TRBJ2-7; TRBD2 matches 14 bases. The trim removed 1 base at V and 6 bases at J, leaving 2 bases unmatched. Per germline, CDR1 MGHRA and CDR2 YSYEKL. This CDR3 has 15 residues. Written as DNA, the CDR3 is TGCGCCAGCAGCCAAGCTGGACTAGCGGGAGGCGAGCAGTACTTC. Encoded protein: CASSQAGLAGGEQYF.

CDR3 nucleotides: TGTGCCAGCAGTGTCGACAGGGGTGGCGATGAGCAGTTCTTC. Its translation: CASSVDRGGDEQFF. The J gene is TRBJ2-1, the V gene TRBV6-5, with 8 bases matching TRBD1. Losses at the gene ends were 5 bases for V and 8 bases for J; bases not matched to a gene: 8. The CDR3 totals 14 residues. CDR1 and CDR2 from the germline V gene are MNHEY and SVGAGI.

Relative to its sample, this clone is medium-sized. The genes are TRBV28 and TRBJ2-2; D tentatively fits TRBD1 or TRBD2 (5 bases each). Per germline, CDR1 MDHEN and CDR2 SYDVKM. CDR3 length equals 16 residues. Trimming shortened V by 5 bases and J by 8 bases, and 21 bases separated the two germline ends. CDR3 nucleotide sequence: TGTGCCAGCAGTCCAATTCGGGCCGGGGCGGCGGGGGAGCTGTTTTTT. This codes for CASSPIRAGAAGELFF.